A single sample gave rise to the 27 T cell receptor beta chains below, sequenced in a study of response to subunit inactivated influenza vaccine. TCRdb recomputed calls from the RT-PCR reads with MiXCR, one row per CDR3 protein. This sample yields 490,000 or so distinct CDR3 sequences, of which 6% to 9% are seen a single time; over 10% belongs to the top ten. The specimen was PBMCs from blood, collected about 24 months after vaccination. The receptor source for this set is a man aged 50-75 years who received an inactivated influenza vaccine.

This chain connects TRBV5-1 to TRBJ2-3, with D uncertain. V lost 3 bases, J lost 10 bases, and 12 bases lay in between. Per the germline V gene, CDR1 is SGHRS and CDR2 is YFSETQ. The length of the CDR3 is 12 residues. The CDR3 sequence: CASSSTKHPQYF. CDR3 nucleotide sequence: TGCGCCAGCAGCTCTACTAAGCATCCGCAGTATTTT. Full variable domain (remainder filled in from reference TRBV5-1 and TRBJ2-3): KAGVTQTPRYLIKTRGQQVTLSCSPISGHRSVSWYQQTPGQGLQFLFEYFSETQRNKGNFPGRFSGRQFSNSRSEMNVSTLELGDSALYLCASSSTKHPQYFGPGTRLTVL.

Concerning this clonotype itself: This may arise from a read error, as a much more abundant clone is one base away. The chain links TRBV20-1 to TRBJ2-7, with 8 bases aligning to TRBD1. This CDR3 is built from 12 residues. Germline V CDR1 and CDR2: DFQATT, SNEGSKA (reference sequence). The V gene end was trimmed by 5 bases and the J gene end by 2 bases; junction bases not matched to a gene: 2. The CDR3 DNA is TGCAGTGCTGCGGGACAGGCCTACGAGCAGTACTTC. Residues: CSAAGQAYEQYF.

This clonotype has a handful of counts. J is TRBJ1-1 and V is TRBV6-2 or TRBV6-3; the D is unclear. Germline CDR1 and CDR2: MNHEY and SVGEGT. CDR3 length: 13 amino acids. Trimming cost V 2 bases and J 6 bases, with 10 bases left between them. The CDR3 region has the DNA TGTGCCAGCAGTTACACGGGGAAGGCTGAAGCTTTCTTT. Its protein product is CASSYTGKAEAFF.

This clonotype showed up many times. The rearrangement uses TRBV20-1 and TRBJ2-3; 11 bases map to TRBD2. Per germline, CDR1 DFQATT and CDR2 SNEGSKA (reference sequence). The CDR3 spans 15 residues. With 2 bases clipped from V and 7 bases from J, the junction kept 8 bases outside the gene matches. CDR3 sequence: CSARKPGLAAHTQYF. CDR3 nucleotide sequence: TGCAGTGCTAGAAAACCGGGACTAGCGGCCCATACGCAGTATTTT.

The chain recombines TRBV12-3 or TRBV12-4 with TRBJ1-4; D is ambiguous. The V end was cut by 2 bases, the J end by 0 bases, with 13 bases between. The CDR3 extends over 17 amino acids. The CDR3 is CASSLRAQSTTNEKLFF. DNA of the CDR3: TGTGCCAGCAGTTTAAGGGCCCAGAGCACAACTAATGAAAAACTGTTTTTT.

The chain recombines TRBV12-3 or TRBV12-4 with TRBJ2-1; the D is unclear. There are 13 residues in the CDR3. The V gene lost 2 bases and the J gene lost 6 bases, with 8 bases spanning the gap. Here the CDR3 DNA reads TGTGCCAGCAGTTTATATCTGACCAATGAGCAGTTCTTC. Its protein product is CASSLYLTNEQFF.

There are a few counts of this clonotype. The chain uses TRBV4-3 and TRBJ1-1, with D perhaps matching TRBD1 (6 bases). V was cut by 1 base and J by 7 bases, with 10 bases left in between. The CDR3 spans 13 residues. Germline V gene lookup returns CDR1 LGHNA and CDR2 YSLEER. CDR3 coding DNA: TGCGCCAGCAGCCAAGGGACAGAACATGAAGCTTTCTTT. It encodes CASSQGTEHEAFF.

This clonotype was seen a few times. The chain combines TRBV10-3 with TRBJ1-1, with D hard to call. CDR3 length: 13 residues. Germline V gene data show CDR1 as ENHRY and CDR2 as SYGVKD. V was pared by 3 bases and J by 0 bases, with 5 bases between. CDR3 region: CAISDRLNTEAFF. The CDR3 nucleotides read TGTGCCATCAGTGACAGATTGAACACTGAAGCTTTCTTT.

This clonotype came up a few times. The CDR3 protein is CASSLEYSNEKLFF. The CDR3 region has the DNA TGCGCCAGCAGCTTGGAGTACAGTAATGAAAAACTGTTTTTT. V gene TRBV5-1 combines with J gene TRBJ1-4; unclear D gene. Germline assignment: CDR1 SGHRS and CDR2 YFSETQ. CDR3 length: 14 residues. V shed 0 bases and J shed 4 bases, with 7 bases lying between them.

The chain links TRBV12-3 or TRBV12-4 to TRBJ2-5, with 9 bases that match TRBD1. The CDR3 spans 15 residues. V was pared by 5 bases and J by 0 bases, with 4 bases of the junction left unmatched. This CDR3 is CASSRRQGDQETQYF. CDR3 nucleotide sequence: TGTGCCAGCAGTCGCAGACAGGGGGACCAAGAGACCCAGTACTTC.

This clonotype was recorded once. V and J are TRBV29-1 and TRBJ2-1, with 11 bases matching TRBD2. CDR1 SQVTM and CDR2 ANQGSEA come from the germline V gene. The CDR3 spans 15 residues. V lost 7 bases, J lost 7 bases, and 12 bases stayed unmatched. Here the CDR3 DNA reads TGCAGCGCAGCAACGGCTAGCGGGGGGATAAATGAGCAGTTCTTC. Protein: CSAATASGGINEQFF.

At least ten counts were recorded for this clonotype. The J gene is TRBJ2-7, the V gene TRBV12-3 or TRBV12-4, with TRBD2 matching over 7 bases. The CDR3 covers 13 residues. V lost 7 bases and J lost 2; bases outside the gene matches: 5. CDR3 sequence reads: CASTKGGTYEQYF. CDR3 sequence (DNA): TGTGCCAGCACCAAGGGAGGGACCTACGAGCAGTACTTC.

The sample holds many counts of this clonotype. This CDR3 is CASSLAPELAGVWFF. The DNA for the CDR3 is TGTGCCAGCAGCTTAGCGCCGGAACTAGCGGGAGTATGGTTCTTC. The chain uses TRBV7-2 and TRBJ2-1, with TRBD2 matching over 11 bases. V lost 0 bases, J lost 15 bases, and 10 bases stayed unmatched. Germline CDR1 SGHTA, CDR2 FQGNSA. The CDR3 length is 15 residues.

This clonotype showed up just a few times. This sequence joins TRBV7-2 and TRBJ2-2; D is unresolved. The CDR3 consists of 14 residues. Deletions cut 0 bases from V and 7 bases from J, with 9 bases between. Germline V CDR1 and CDR2: SGHTA, FQGNSA. The DNA for the CDR3 is TGTGCCAGCAGCTTAGCACAGAAGAACGGGGAGCTGTTTTTT. Residues: CASSLAQKNGELFF.

This clonotype has a count of ten or more. The chain employs TRBV28 and TRBJ2-3, with TRBD2 matching 8 bases. This CDR3 has 15 residues. Germline lookup yields CDR1 MDHEN and CDR2 SYDVKM. Trimming took 10 bases from V and 4 from J; bases not matched to a gene: 13. The CDR3 spells CATGDGGGLPDTQYF. The CDR3 bases are TGTGCCACCGGAGACGGGGGGGGGCTTCCAGATACGCAGTATTTT.

This clonotype has a handful of counts. The V call is TRBV29-1, the J call TRBJ2-7; no clear D. CDR3 length: 10 residues. Germline CDR1 is SQVTM and CDR2 is ANQGSEA. Deletions cut 4 bases from V and 3 bases from J, with 4 bases between. The CDR3 sequence: CSVGNYEQYF. The CDR3 bases are TGCAGCGTTGGGAACTACGAGCAGTACTTC.

This clonotype was picked up a small number of times. The gene calls are TRBV7-6 and TRBJ2-1; D unresolved. The CDR3 has 14 residues. Germline V gives CDR1 SGHVS, CDR2 FNYEAQ. Trimming stripped 1 base from V and 3 bases from J, with 7 bases between. The CDR3 region is CASSLGPNYNEQFF. DNA of the CDR3: TGTGCCAGCAGCTTAGGCCCTAACTACAATGAGCAGTTCTTC.

This clonotype was counted between two and nine times. In DNA form, the CDR3 reads TGTGCCAGCAGTACCACCCCGGGACAGGGAGCCTACGAGCAGTACTTC. As protein: CASSTTPGQGAYEQYF. The chain carries TRBV7-8 and TRBJ2-7; 9 bases are shared with TRBD1. The germline CDR1 and CDR2 sequences are SGHVS and FQNEAQ. The length of the CDR3 is 16 residues. The J segment lost 2 bases and the V segment lost 6 bases, leaving 11 bases of the junction unmatched.

The CDR3 region has the DNA TGTGCCAGCAGCCCCCGGCGGGCAGGGACCTACGAGCAGTACTTC. Translated: CASSPRRAGTYEQYF. The rearrangement joins TRBV3-1 to TRBJ2-7; D assignment may be TRBD1 or TRBD2 (5 bases each). This CDR3 contains 15 residues. Germline lookup yields CDR1 LGHDT and CDR2 YNNKEL (reference sequence). The germline V and J ends were trimmed by 4 bases and 2 bases, with 15 bases remaining between them.

This clonotype showed up just a few times. The V call is TRBV12-3 or TRBV12-4, the J call TRBJ1-3; tentatively, D is TRBD1 (5 bases). The CDR3 length is 16 residues. The V and J ends lost 6 bases and 0 bases respectively, with 15 bases between them. The CDR3 here is CASRLLGTASGNTIYF. For the CDR3, the DNA is TGTGCCAGCAGGCTGCTCGGGACCGCCTCTGGAAACACCATATATTTT.

This clonotype showed up many times. The chain couples TRBV11-2 to TRBJ1-1; D is uncertain. Germline loops: CDR1 SGHAT, CDR2 FQNNGV. V lost 0 bases and J 6 bases, leaving 8 bases between the germline ends. The CDR3 contains 13 residues. Here the CDR3 DNA reads TGTGCCAGCAGCTTAGATCGTGCTCCTGAAGCTTTCTTT. Its translation: CASSLDRAPEAFF.

There are a few counts of this clonotype. The chain links TRBV6-2 or TRBV6-3 to TRBJ2-7, with 10 nucleotides matching TRBD2. The CDR3 length is 16 residues. Looked up from germline, CDR1 is MNHEY and CDR2 is SVGEGT. J gave up 2 bases and V 2 bases, and 6 bases lay outside the gene matches. The CDR3 here is CASSYPGLALTYEQYF. The DNA of the CDR3 is TGTGCCAGCAGTTACCCGGGACTAGCGCTTACCTACGAGCAGTACTTC.

This clonotype has ten or more counts. The chain couples TRBV4-1 to TRBJ1-1; a weak D match, TRBD1 (6 bases). The V gene lost 4 bases and the J gene lost 1 base, with 10 bases spanning the gap. There are 14 residues in the CDR3. The germline gives CDR1 MGHRA, CDR2 YSYEKL. The CDR3 region is CASSLYRENTEAFF. CDR3 in DNA: TGCGCCAGCAGCCTATACAGGGAGAACACTGAAGCTTTCTTT.

The rearrangement uses TRBV18 and TRBJ2-1, with D hard to call. Germline V lookup: CDR1 KGHSH, CDR2 LQKENI. V lost 0 bases and J lost 10, with 13 bases in between. CDR3 length equals 14 residues. The CDR3 DNA reads as TGTGCCAGCTCACCACCGGGTCGGTGGAGCGAGCAGTTCTTC. This translates into CASSPPGRWSEQFF.

The rearrangement links TRBV6-1 to TRBJ1-3; TRBD1 matches at 10 bases. Per the germline V gene, CDR1 is MNHNS and CDR2 is SASEGT. The CDR3 runs 15 residues. J gave up 4 bases and V 4 bases, and 4 bases lay outside the gene matches. The CDR3 loop is CASSGQGAQGNTIYF. The CDR3 nucleotides read TGTGCCAGCAGTGGACAGGGGGCGCAAGGAAACACCATATATTTT.

This clonotype turned up a few times. The chain carries TRBV7-2 and TRBJ2-6; no clear D. V was trimmed by 4 bases and J by 0 bases, leaving 7 bases between them. CDR3 size: 15 residues. Looked up from germline, CDR1 is SGHTA and CDR2 is FQGNSA. CDR3 DNA sequence: TGTGCCAGCAGCTCCCAGGTCTCTGGGGCCAACGTCCTGACTTTC. It specifies CASSSQVSGANVLTF.

CDR3 DNA sequence: TGTGCCAGCAGCTTAGTGGACGTGGGAAAACTGTTTTTT. This sequence encodes CASSLVDVGKLFF. This chain uses TRBV7-2 with TRBJ1-4; D call uncertain. The CDR3 is made up of 13 amino acids. Germline-derived CDR1 and CDR2 are SGHTA and FQGNSA. Trimming cost V 1 base and J 10 bases, with 10 bases left between them.